This T cell receptor beta chain appears in the sequencing data of a study of monozygotic twins with inflammatory bowel disease. Study conclusions and caveats: No distinction between different T cell subtypes was possible. Clonotype overlap with others was lower in IBD patients than in healthy twins, a difference that was greatest with disease activity.

UMIs that had a 6-nucleotide sample barcode were put in using template switching. TCRdb reworked the 5' RACE reads into one entry per CDR3 protein, no DNA. The sample data list around 450,000 distinct CDR3 sequences. About this clonotype: As yet, its antigen is unknown.

Germline CDR1 is SNHLY and CDR2 is FYNNEI. The CDR3 loop spans 13 amino acids. Sequenced material: blood. J is TRBJ1-5 and V is TRBV2; TCRdb's D call of TRBD1 is untestable without DNA. The sequence was obtained from a human donor with ulcerative colitis or Crohn's disease, or a healthy co-twin of an affected twin (not recorded which). The chain's CDR3 is CASSGDLGQPQHF.